Listed here are 7 T cell receptor beta chains from one sample, sequenced in a study of resident and recirculating memory T cells in vitiligo (dated by TCRdb to 2016 to 2019). Library creation used the immunoSEQ multiplex PCR assay. Sourced from immuneACCESS, this table was stored by TCRdb with only in-frame sequences that have V and J called. A share of the clones is absent; for the studies checked, an unresolved V gene accounts for under half, and the remainder has no known explanation. Within this sample are 70,000 or so clones, with 90% to 95% of them counted one time only. The ten most abundant clones make up over 4.5% of the sample. The sequenced material came from blood. The receptors stem from a male donor with vitiligo.

The V and J genes are TRBV9 and TRBJ2-1; 12 nucleotides agree with TRBD2. Germline V lookup: CDR1 SGDLS, CDR2 YYNGEE. The junction had 12 bases not matched to a gene; V was cut back by 4 bases and J by 7 bases. There are 17 residues in the CDR3. CDR3 amino acids: CASSPVPLAGGLNEQFF. CDR3 nucleotides: TGTGCCAGCAGCCCAGTCCCACTAGCGGGGGGTCTGAATGAGCAGTTCTTC.

J is TRBJ2-5 and V is TRBV5-4; 7 bases are a match to TRBD2. V was clipped by 6 bases and J by 3 bases; unmatched bases: 5. The CDR3 consists of 13 residues. Germline CDR1 reads SGHNT; CDR2 reads YYREEE (reference sequence). The CDR3 sequence: CASNQGLEETQYF. In DNA form, the CDR3 reads TGTGCCAGCAACCAAGGACTAGAAGAGACCCAGTACTTC. The entire variable domain, with the rest obtained from reference TRBV5-4 and TRBJ2-5, is as follows: ETGVTQSPTHLIKTRGQQVTLRCSSQSGHNTVSWYQQALGQGPQFIFQYYREEENGRGNFPPRFSGLQFPNYSSELNVNALELDDSALYLCASNQGLEETQYFGPGTRLLVL.

The chain joins TRBV6-5 to TRBJ1-2; D is unclear. Germline V CDR1 and CDR2: MNHEY, SVGAGI. Trimming left V 5 bases short and J 0 bases short, with 10 bases between. CDR3 length: 14 amino acids. The CDR3 spells CASSLAGANYGYTF. Written as DNA, the CDR3 is TGTGCCAGCAGTCTCGCCGGGGCTAACTATGGCTACACCTTC.

V is TRBV4-1 and J is TRBJ1-1; no reliable D call. Germline V gene sequence: CDR1 MGHRA, CDR2 YSYEKL. Trimming removed 1 base at V and 8 bases at J, with 11 bases between. CDR3 length: 13 amino acids. CDR3 residues: CASSQAPYGEAFF. In DNA form, the CDR3 reads TGCGCCAGCAGCCAAGCTCCATACGGGGAAGCTTTCTTT.

The J gene is TRBJ2-7, the V gene TRBV29-1, with D perhaps matching TRBD2 (5 bases). Trimming removed 3 bases at V and 2 bases at J, with 11 bases between. The germline CDR1 and CDR2 sequences are SQVTM and ANQGSEA. The CDR3 contains 13 residues. The CDR3 spells CSVEGGSPYEQYF. The CDR3 bases are TGCAGCGTTGAGGGTGGGAGCCCCTACGAGCAGTACTTC.

This chain connects TRBV6-5 to TRBJ2-7; 7 bases map to TRBD1. The CDR3 extends over 15 amino acids. V gave up 0 bases and J gave up 1 base; unmatched junction bases: 3. CDR1 and CDR2 (germline): MNHEY, SVGAGI. In nucleotides, the CDR3 is TGTGCCAGCAGTTACTCGACAGGGTTATCCTACGAGCAGTACTTC. Amino acids: CASSYSTGLSYEQYF.

The chain employs TRBV19 and TRBJ2-4, with D perhaps matching TRBD1 (5 bases). Trimming took off 2 bases at V and 1 base at J, with 9 bases between the two ends. The CDR3 extends over 15 amino acids. Germline V gene data show CDR1 as LNHDA and CDR2 as SQIVND (reference sequence). CDR3 in DNA: TGTGCCAGTAGTATATTGGACAACGCCAAAAACATTCAGTACTTC. As protein: CASSILDNAKNIQYF.